The present T cell receptor beta chain was sequenced within a study of control samples from healthy donors and cancer patients. Only in-frame clones appear in the TCRdb table, and some are missing; sequencing was by immunoSEQ multiplex PCR. Altogether about 86,000 clones are present, approximately 91% being singletons, with the ten largest covering about 10%. V was clipped by 0 bases and J by 4 bases, with 12 bases between them. The CDR3 sequence is 15 residues long. CDR1 is LGHDT, CDR2 YNNKEL, per germline (reference sequence). This rearrangement joins TRBV3-1 (or the pseudogene TRBV3-2) to TRBJ1-2; possible D gene TRBD1, 6 bases. This receptor was identified in a woman aged 45-59 years with colorectal cancer. Input material: PBMCs. In nucleotides, the CDR3 is TGTGCCAGCAGCCAAGATCGACAGGACTTCTATGGCTACACCTTC. As protein: CASSQDRQDFYGYTF.